The 14 T cell receptor beta chains presented below share a single source sample, sequenced in a study of blood T cell repertoires in COVID-19. The method was immunoSEQ multiplex PCR; TCRdb's version includes in-frame clones alone and lacks a portion of them. The sample has around 30,000 clones; 60% to 80% are singletons. The sample consisted of peripheral blood. The source is a man older than 75 with active or convalescent COVID-19.

This clone was seen just once. The V call is TRBV10-1, the J call TRBJ2-1; 8 nucleotides agree with TRBD2. Germline-derived CDR1 and CDR2 are WNHNN and SYGVQD (reference sequence). Unmatched junction bases numbered 9, after V lost 3 bases and J lost 8 bases. This CDR3 region has 15 residues. This chain's CDR3 is CASSDLVAGNDEQFF. DNA for the CDR3: TGCGCCAGCAGTGACCTAGTAGCGGGAAATGATGAGCAGTTCTTC.

The chain joins TRBV11-3 to TRBJ2-2; the D is unclear. CDR3 length: 13 amino acids. CDR1 and CDR2 (germline): SGHNT, YENEEA. V was clipped by 0 bases and J by 7 bases, with 6 bases between them. In nucleotides, the CDR3 is TGTGCCAGCAGCTTAGAACGAGGCGGGGAGCTGTTTTTT. Translated: CASSLERGGELFF.

This clone was recorded a few times. The gene calls are TRBV23-1 and TRBJ1-5; tentatively, D is TRBD1 (5 bases). Being an ORF, TRBV23-1 has a function that is uncertain. The V end lost 2 bases, the J end lost 0 bases, and 11 bases lay between the germline ends. This CDR3 has 16 residues. The DNA for the CDR3 is TGCGCCAGCAGTCAACCCGAACAGGTTAGCAATCAGCCCCAGCATTTT. Its protein product is CASSQPEQVSNQPQHF.

This clone was detected a few times. V usage is TRBV28 and J usage is TRBJ1-1; weak D call: TRBD1 (6 bases). The CDR3 has 16 amino acids. The germline V gene has CDR1 MDHEN and CDR2 SYDVKM. V lost 2 bases and J 5 bases, leaving 18 bases between the germline ends. CDR3 amino acids: CASSLAGGGLWTEAFF. The CDR3 region has the DNA TGTGCCAGCAGTTTAGCCGGCGGGGGGCTTTGGACTGAAGCTTTCTTT.

The J gene is TRBJ2-1, the V gene TRBV19; the match to TRBD1 covers 10 bases. Germline lookup yields CDR1 LNHDA and CDR2 SQIVND (reference sequence). CDR3 length: 16 residues. V lost 3 bases to trimming and J lost 5 bases; unmatched junction nucleotides: 7. Here the CDR3 DNA reads TGTGCCAGTAGTATGGACCGGGACAGGGGTAACAATGAGCAGTTCTTC. Translation: CASSMDRDRGNNEQFF.

J is TRBJ1-1 and V is TRBV28, with unresolved D. V lost 3 bases and J lost 4, with 15 bases in between. Germline V gene sequence: CDR1 MDHEN, CDR2 SYDVKM. This CDR3 contains 15 residues. CDR3 sequence (DNA): TGTGCCAGCAGTTTTCTGGGCCAATCCGGCACTGAAGCTTTCTTT. It codes for CASSFLGQSGTEAFF.

This clone was found once. The rearrangement uses TRBV2 and TRBJ2-7; D perhaps matches TRBD1 (5 bases). This CDR3 is 13 amino acids long. The V and J ends lost 6 bases and 3 bases respectively, with 12 bases between them. Germline assignment: CDR1 SNHLY and CDR2 FYNNEI. CDR3 sequence reads: CASSLTVDYEQYF. CDR3 DNA: TGTGCCAGCAGCCTGACAGTTGACTACGAGCAGTACTTC.

This chain links TRBV28 with TRBJ1-5; 7 positions agree with TRBD1. V lost 2 bases, J lost 3 bases, and 7 bases stayed unmatched. The CDR3 is 16 amino acids. Germline V CDR1 and CDR2: MDHEN, SYDVKM. This CDR3 reads CASSLIRQGYNQPQHF. Here the CDR3 DNA reads TGTGCCAGCAGTTTAATCCGACAGGGTTACAATCAGCCCCAGCATTTT.

The chain joins TRBV30 to TRBJ2-7; TRBD2 matches 8 bases. V was clipped by 0 bases and J by 7 bases; unmatched bases: 11. The CDR3 has 15 residues. Germline V CDR1 and CDR2: GTSNPN, SVGIG (reference sequence). CDR3 sequence (DNA): TGTGCCTGGAGTGTACCCGTAGCGGGATTAGGAGAGCAGTACTTC. As protein: CAWSVPVAGLGEQYF.

Only one count was recorded for this clone. This chain joins TRBV7-8 and TRBJ2-5; D not resolved. This CDR3 comprises 14 residues. Trimming stripped 2 bases from V and 0 bases from J, with 7 bases between. Germline CDR1 is SGHVS and CDR2 is FQNEAQ. This CDR3 is CASSLFLYQETQYF. In DNA form, the CDR3 reads TGTGCCAGCAGCTTATTCTTGTACCAAGAGACCCAGTACTTC.

The chain joins TRBV6-2 or TRBV6-3 to TRBJ2-1; weak D call: TRBD2 (6 bases). Trimming took 5 bases from V and 2 from J, leaving 10 bases between them. The CDR3 runs to 14 residues. CDR1 is MNHEY and CDR2 is SVGEGT in the germline V gene. The CDR3 loop is CASSRAGPYNEQFF. CDR3 DNA: TGTGCCAGCAGTAGGGCGGGACCCTACAATGAGCAGTTCTTC.

This clone was counted only a few times. The chain joins TRBV19 to TRBJ1-5; no definite D call. V lost 7 bases, J lost 6 bases, and 13 bases lay in between. Germline V lookup: CDR1 LNHDA, CDR2 SQIVND (reference sequence). The CDR3 is 13 amino acids. The CDR3 DNA sequence: TGTGCCAGTAATCCCAGGAATGCTCAGCCCCAGCATTTT. Translated: CASNPRNAQPQHF.

The chain couples TRBV28 to TRBJ2-7; no reliable D call. From germline, CDR1 is MDHEN and CDR2 SYDVKM. This CDR3 comprises 12 residues. Trimming left V 2 bases short and J 4 bases short, with 6 bases between. CDR3 in amino acids: CASSLTEYEQYF. CDR3 nucleotides: TGTGCCAGCAGTTTAACGGAGTACGAGCAGTACTTC.

This clone was counted a few times. The chain is built from TRBV5-6 and TRBJ2-1, with D possibly matching TRBD2 (6 bases). The CDR3 has 15 residues. The V gene's germline CDR1 is SGHDT and CDR2 YYEEEE. Trimming removed 0 bases from V and 7 bases from J, with 14 bases in between. The CDR3 here is CASSLAGGVANEQFF. The CDR3 bases are TGTGCCAGCAGCTTGGCCGGGGGAGTGGCGAATGAGCAGTTCTTC.